This TCR beta chain was sequenced during a study of blood T cell repertoires in COVID-19. Study background: Acute and convalescent COVID-19 specimens originated in the United States, Italy and Spain. T cells, B-cell-depleted T cells, or PBMCs supplied cDNA or gDNA.

Germline assignment: CDR1 LNHNV and CDR2 YYDKDF (reference sequence). The CDR3 contains 15 residues. Trimming left V 3 bases short and J 5 bases short, with 17 bases between. TCRdb's table, derived via immunoSEQ multiplex PCR, lists solely in-frame clones and lacks some. This table has around 130,000 clones, 85% to 90% appearing once. The chain carries TRBV15 and TRBJ2-7; maybe TRBD2 (7 bases). The sequenced sample was peripheral blood. This sequence originates from a man between 60 and 75 years old with acute or convalescent COVID-19. CDR3 region: CATSRGGQGQHEQYF. The DNA of the CDR3 is TGTGCCACCAGCAGGGGGGGGCAGGGGCAGCACGAGCAGTACTTC.